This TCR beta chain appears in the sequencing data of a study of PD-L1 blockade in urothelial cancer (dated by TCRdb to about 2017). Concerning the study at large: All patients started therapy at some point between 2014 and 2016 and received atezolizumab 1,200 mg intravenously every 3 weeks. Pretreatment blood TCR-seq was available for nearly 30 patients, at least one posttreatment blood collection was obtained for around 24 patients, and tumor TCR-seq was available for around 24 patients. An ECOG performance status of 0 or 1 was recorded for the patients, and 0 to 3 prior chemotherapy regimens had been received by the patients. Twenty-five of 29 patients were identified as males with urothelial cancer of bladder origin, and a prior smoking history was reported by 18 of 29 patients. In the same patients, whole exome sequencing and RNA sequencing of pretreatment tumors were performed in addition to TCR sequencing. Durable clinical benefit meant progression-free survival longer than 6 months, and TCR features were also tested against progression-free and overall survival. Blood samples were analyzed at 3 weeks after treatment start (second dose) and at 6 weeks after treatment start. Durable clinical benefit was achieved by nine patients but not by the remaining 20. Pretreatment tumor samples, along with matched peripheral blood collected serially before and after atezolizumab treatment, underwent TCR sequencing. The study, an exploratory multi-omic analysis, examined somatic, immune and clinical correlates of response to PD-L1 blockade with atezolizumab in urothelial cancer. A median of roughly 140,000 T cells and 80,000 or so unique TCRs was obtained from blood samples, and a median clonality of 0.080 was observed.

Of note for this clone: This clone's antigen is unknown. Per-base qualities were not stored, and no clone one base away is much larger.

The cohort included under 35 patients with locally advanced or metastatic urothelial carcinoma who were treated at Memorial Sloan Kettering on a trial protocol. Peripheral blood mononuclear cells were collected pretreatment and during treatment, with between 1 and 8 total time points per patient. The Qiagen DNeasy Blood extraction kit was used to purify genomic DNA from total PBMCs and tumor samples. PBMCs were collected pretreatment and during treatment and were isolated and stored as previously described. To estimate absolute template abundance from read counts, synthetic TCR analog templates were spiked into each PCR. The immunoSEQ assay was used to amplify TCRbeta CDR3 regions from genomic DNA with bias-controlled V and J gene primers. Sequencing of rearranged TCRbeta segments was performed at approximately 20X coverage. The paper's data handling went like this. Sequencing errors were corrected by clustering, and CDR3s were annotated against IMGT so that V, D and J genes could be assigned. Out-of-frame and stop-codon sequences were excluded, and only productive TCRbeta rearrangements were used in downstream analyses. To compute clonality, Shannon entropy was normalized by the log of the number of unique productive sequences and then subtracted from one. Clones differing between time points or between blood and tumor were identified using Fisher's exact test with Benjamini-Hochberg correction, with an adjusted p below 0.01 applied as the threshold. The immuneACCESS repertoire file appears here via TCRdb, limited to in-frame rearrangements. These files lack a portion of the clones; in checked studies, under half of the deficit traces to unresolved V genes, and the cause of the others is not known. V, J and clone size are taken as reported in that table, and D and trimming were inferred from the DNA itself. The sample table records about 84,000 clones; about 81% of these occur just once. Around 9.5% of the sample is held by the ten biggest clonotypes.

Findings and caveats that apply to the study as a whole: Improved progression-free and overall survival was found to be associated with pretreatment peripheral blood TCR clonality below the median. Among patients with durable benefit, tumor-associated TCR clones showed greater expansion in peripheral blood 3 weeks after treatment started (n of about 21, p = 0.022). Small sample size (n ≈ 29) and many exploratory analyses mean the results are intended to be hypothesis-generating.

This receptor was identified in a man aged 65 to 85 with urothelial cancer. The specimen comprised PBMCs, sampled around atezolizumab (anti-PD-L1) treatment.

The CDR3 protein: CASSQVGHYGYTF. The nucleotide sequence reads TGCGCCAGCAGCCAAGTGGGCCACTATGGCTACACCTTC. This receptor chain uses TRBV4-1 and TRBJ1-2; the D gene assignment is ambiguous. The germline V gene specifies MGHRA as CDR1 and YSYEKL as CDR2. The CDR3 has 13 amino acids, counting the end cysteine and phenylalanine. CDR3 DNA is the only sequence kept; it has 39 bases, read in frame from the first base. V drops 1 base and J drops 3 bases, leaving 6 bases in between.